Listed here are 29 T cell receptor beta chains from one sample, sequenced in a study of blood T cells in healthy people across ages. Primers used in a second PCR of about 7 to 12 cycles were a sample-barcoded 5' primer and a J-beta primer mix. TCRdb redid the calling of the 5' RACE reads with MiXCR, one entry per CDR3 protein. The sample holds over 500,000 distinct CDR3 sequences, about 27% seen once. The sample also formed part of further work on T cells of mothers and their children.

The specimen sequenced was blood. Receptors originate from a boy between 2 and 10 years old in good health.

This clonotype appeared a few times. This sequence joins TRBV7-2 and TRBJ1-3, with a weak D call TRBD1 (5 bases). This CDR3 has 15 amino acids. CDR1 SGHTA and CDR2 FQGNSA come from the germline V gene. V was pared by 5 bases and J by 0 bases, with 11 bases between. DNA for the CDR3: TGTGCCAGCAGCCGGCTGGACATCTCTGGAAACACCATATATTTT. Protein product: CASSRLDISGNTIYF.

This clonotype was counted a few times. This chain connects TRBV12-3 or TRBV12-4 to TRBJ1-2, with 10 nucleotides matching TRBD1. J lost 6 bases, V lost 6 bases, and 1 base had no gene match. The CDR3 loop spans 12 amino acids. CDR3 nucleotides: TGTGCCAGCAGGACAGGGGGCGATGGCTACACCTTC. This gives the protein CASRTGGDGYTF.

Only a few counts were recorded for this clonotype. The rearrangement joins TRBV27 to TRBJ2-5; 10 nucleotides align to TRBD1. The end of the DNA is better explained by TRBJ2-1, so the J call may be wrong. CDR1 is MNHEY, CDR2 SMNVEV, per germline (reference sequence). There are 14 residues in the CDR3. The CDR3 here is CASSLGQGWYEQFF. The CDR3 coding sequence is TGTGCCAGCAGTTTGGGACAGGGGTGGTATGAGCAGTTCTTC.

The genes are TRBV12-3 or TRBV12-4 and TRBJ2-5; 11 bases are a match to TRBD1. The CDR3 length is 16 residues. The V and J ends lost 6 bases and 5 bases, in that order; junction bases with no gene match: 11. In DNA form, the CDR3 reads TGTGCCAGCAGCCGCGACAGGGACAGGGGGTGGGAGACCCAGTACTTC. Amino acid sequence: CASSRDRDRGWETQYF.

This rearrangement joins TRBV9 to TRBJ2-1, with unresolved D. Germline loops: CDR1 SGDLS, CDR2 YYNGEE. The CDR3 consists of 16 residues. The ends were cut back, 3 bases at V and 8 bases at J, with 21 bases in the middle. The CDR3 protein is CASSAAGQATGDEQFF. The CDR3 DNA is TGTGCCAGCAGCGCAGCCGGCCAAGCAACGGGCGATGAGCAGTTCTTC. Together with reference TRBV9 and TRBJ2-1, the CDR3 gives the full variable domain: DSGVTQTPKHLITATGQRVTLRCSPRSGDLSVYWYQQSLDQGLQFLIQYYNGEERAKGNILERFSAQQFPDLHSELNLSSLELGDSALYFCASSAAGQATGDEQFFGPGTRLTVL.

As regards this clonotype: Its ends do not fully match the called genes, so a read error is possible. The gene calls are TRBV2 and TRBJ2-7; D possibly matches TRBD1 or TRBD2 (5 bases each). The germline V gene has CDR1 SNHLY and CDR2 FYNNEI. The CDR3 length is 13 residues. As DNA, the CDR3 is TGTGCCAGCAGTCGGGACGCAGGCTACGAGCAGTACTTT. Its translation is CASSRDAGYEQYF.

CDR3 in amino acids: CASSQWGLKGYEQYF. The CDR3 coding sequence is TGTGCCAGCAGCCAATGGGGCCTGAAAGGCTACGAGCAGTACTTC. This chain joins TRBV4-2 and TRBJ2-7, with D possibly TRBD1 on 5 matching bases. There are 15 residues in the CDR3. Trimming took 2 bases from V and 3 from J, leaving 14 bases between them. The germline gives CDR1 LGHNA, CDR2 YNFKEQ.

This clonotype has just a few counts. One end of the junction varies from germline; a read error may be responsible. The CDR3 nucleotides are TGTACCAGCAGTTTACGTCAACAGGGAGGAGAGACCCAGTACTTC. This encodes CTSSLRQQGGETQYF. The chain joins TRBV12-3 or TRBV12-4 to TRBJ2-5, with D perhaps matching TRBD1 or TRBD2 (6 bases each). CDR3 length: 15 residues.

The chain is built from TRBV18 and TRBJ2-7, with a weak D call TRBD1 (5 bases). The CDR3 contains 14 residues. The germline V gene has CDR1 KGHSH and CDR2 LQKENI. V gave up 3 bases and J gave up 4 bases, with 13 bases separating them. For the CDR3, the DNA is TGTGCCAGCTCACCTGATGCCAGGGTTTACGAGCAGTACTTC. The encoded protein is CASSPDARVYEQYF.

This clonotype was seen more than once but under ten times. In DNA form, the CDR3 reads TGTGCCAGCAGCTTCGGGCTGGAGACGTATAATTCACCCCTCCACTTT. Its protein product is CASSFGLETYNSPLHF. The chain uses TRBV7-9 and TRBJ1-6; D is ambiguous. CDR1 SEHNR and CDR2 FQNEAQ come from the germline V gene (reference sequence). V lost 3 bases and J 4 bases, leaving 13 bases between the germline ends. The CDR3 loop spans 16 amino acids. The variable domain in full, completed from reference TRBV7-9 and TRBJ1-6, reads DTGVSQNPRHKITKRGQNVTFRCDPISEHNRLYWYRQTLGQGPEFLTYFQNEAQLEKSRLLSDRFSAERPKGSFSTLEIQRTEQGDSAMYLCASSFGLETYNSPLHFGNGTRLTVT.

A remark on this clonotype: A junction end diverges from the germline sequence, so it may reflect a read error. The chain has TRBV4-3 and TRBJ1-4; a weak D match, TRBD1 (5 bases). The CDR3 runs to 15 residues. The germline gives CDR1 LGHNA, CDR2 YSLEER. The CDR3 DNA sequence: TGCGCCAGCAGCGACACCGGGACGTCTAAGGAAAAACTGTTTTTT. Protein product: CASSDTGTSKEKLFF.

The V call is TRBV5-1, the J call TRBJ2-5; 12 bases fit TRBD1. The J call may not be correct, given that the DNA end is closer to TRBJ2-1. There are 15 residues in the CDR3. Looked up from germline, CDR1 is SGHRS and CDR2 is YFSETQ. The CDR3 spells CASRPGTGGPNEQFF. The CDR3 DNA follows: TGCGCCAGCAGACCCGGGACAGGGGGCCCCAATGAGCAGTTCTTC.

This clonotype was seen a few times. The chain recombines TRBV12-3 or TRBV12-4 with TRBJ1-2; 10 bases are a match to TRBD1. With V trimmed by 6 bases and J by 6 bases, 10 bases remained unmatched. The CDR3 runs to 15 residues. CDR3 nucleotides: TGTGCCAGCAGCACAGATGGGGACAGGGGTGATGGCTACACCTTC. This sequence encodes CASSTDGDRGDGYTF.

This chain connects TRBV5-1 to TRBJ1-4; 7 bases line up with TRBD1. The CDR3 is made up of 15 amino acids. Per the germline V gene, CDR1 is SGHRS and CDR2 is YFSETQ. Losses at the gene ends were 4 bases for V and 2 bases for J; bases not matched to a gene: 5. In nucleotides, the CDR3 is TGCGCCAGCAGCAAAGGGGGCCTGACTAATGAAAAACTGTTTTTT. Translating it yields CASSKGGLTNEKLFF.

The chain carries TRBV20-1 and TRBJ2-1; D is ambiguous. V was shortened by 6 bases and J by 6 bases, with 12 bases between the two germline ends. The CDR3 extends over 12 amino acids. Germline CDR1 DFQATT, CDR2 SNEGSKA (reference sequence). The CDR3 nucleotides are TGCAGTGCCCCACGGGCGACCAATGAGCAGTTCTTC. Its protein is CSAPRATNEQFF.

V is TRBV10-3 and J is TRBJ2-5; D might be TRBD1 (6 bases). The CDR3 covers 16 residues. Per germline, CDR1 ENHRY and CDR2 SYGVKD. V was pared by 3 bases and J by 1 base, with 15 bases between. The chain's CDR3 is CAISDQGQLPQETQYF. In DNA form, the CDR3 reads TGTGCCATCAGTGACCAAGGACAGTTACCCCAAGAGACCCAGTACTTC.

The chain employs TRBV20-1 and TRBJ1-3; D remains ambiguous. The CDR3 extends over 11 amino acids. CDR1 DFQATT and CDR2 SNEGSKA come from the germline V gene (reference sequence). Trimming pared 2 bases from V and 4 bases from J, leaving 3 bases between. The CDR3 loop reads CSARRGNTIYF. The CDR3 DNA reads TGCAGTGCTAGAAGGGGAAACACCATATATTTT.

In regard to this clonotype: The junction shows a germline mismatch at one end, possibly a read error. This chain uses TRBV12-3 or TRBV12-4 with TRBJ2-2; D is perhaps TRBD1 (7 bases). The CDR3 contains 15 residues. This CDR3 is CASSPDRVGAGGLFF. The CDR3 nucleotides are TGTGCCAGCAGCCCCGACAGGGTAGGCGCCGGGGGGCTGTTTTTT.

The V and J genes are TRBV4-1 and TRBJ1-4, with no clear D. V dropped 1 base and J dropped 5 bases, with 20 bases sitting between them. The CDR3 sequence is 18 residues long. Germline V gene sequence: CDR1 MGHRA, CDR2 YSYEKL. CDR3 DNA sequence: TGCGCCAGCAGCCAAGTGTCAGGCCAGGCCAACCGGAATGAAAAACTGTTTTTT. Amino acids: CASSQVSGQANRNEKLFF.

The J gene is TRBJ1-2, the V gene TRBV7-9, with a tentative D call TRBD1 (5 bases). V was clipped by 1 base and J by 6 bases, with 15 bases between them. Germline V gene data show CDR1 as SEHNR and CDR2 as FQNEAQ (reference sequence). The CDR3 covers 15 residues. The DNA for the CDR3 is TGTGCCAGCAGCTTAGGTTCCAGGGAAGGGAATGGCTACACCTTC. Translating it yields CASSLGSREGNGYTF.

The gene calls are TRBV5-1 and TRBJ2-5, with D hard to call. The CDR3 spans 12 residues. The germline gives CDR1 SGHRS, CDR2 YFSETQ. The V and J ends lost 4 bases and 5 bases respectively, with 9 bases between them. CDR3 region: CASSDSDETQYF. In nucleotides, the CDR3 is TGCGCCAGCAGCGACTCCGATGAGACCCAGTACTTC.

This clonotype showed up just a few times. The chain uses TRBV29-1 and TRBJ1-2, with a tentative D call TRBD1 (6 bases). The germline gives CDR1 SQVTM, CDR2 ANQGSEA. There are 12 residues in the CDR3. Trimming took off 4 bases at V and 4 bases at J, with 10 bases between the two ends. Here the CDR3 reads CSVGDNFYGYTF. In nucleotides, the CDR3 is TGCAGCGTTGGGGACAACTTCTATGGCTACACCTTC.

The J gene is TRBJ2-7, the V gene TRBV20-1; possible D gene TRBD2, 6 bases. Germline lookup yields CDR1 DFQATT and CDR2 SNEGSKA (reference sequence). The V end was cut by 1 base, the J end by 4 bases, with 8 bases between. This CDR3 comprises 12 residues. The CDR3 is CSARGLAYEQYF. The CDR3 bases are TGCAGTGCTAGAGGGCTAGCGTACGAGCAGTACTTC.

This clonotype was found a few times. The rearrangement joins TRBV4-2 to TRBJ2-3; D gene unclear. Germline V gene sequence: CDR1 LGHNA, CDR2 YNFKEQ. V shed 4 bases and J shed 4 bases, with 18 bases lying between them. The CDR3 has 16 residues. The DNA for the CDR3 is TGTGCCAGCAGCCCGAATAAGGGCCGAGGCTCAGATACGCAGTATTTT. This sequence encodes CASSPNKGRGSDTQYF.

This clonotype was detected only a few times. A junction end diverges from the germline sequence, so it may reflect a read error. The chain recombines TRBV12-3 or TRBV12-4 with TRBJ2-5; 7 bases line up with TRBD2. The CDR3 runs to 13 residues. The CDR3 loop is CASSATWGDYPFF. CDR3 sequence (DNA): TGTGCCAGCAGTGCCACGTGGGGGGACTACCCGTTCTTC.

This clonotype has a handful of counts. V usage is TRBV25-1 and J usage is TRBJ2-5; either TRBD1 or TRBD2 may fit D (5 bases each). The germline V gene encodes CDR1 MGHDK and CDR2 SYGVNS. V was cut by 6 bases and J by 3 bases, with 11 bases left in between. The length of the CDR3 is 13 residues. DNA of the CDR3: TGTGCCAGCAGCCGGGACGGTGAAGAGACCCAGTACTTC. This gives the protein CASSRDGEETQYF.

V usage is TRBV6-1 and J usage is TRBJ1-2; weak D call: TRBD1 (5 bases). The CDR3 totals 16 residues. Trimming left V 6 bases short and J 0 bases short, with 17 bases between. Germline V gene lookup returns CDR1 MNHNS and CDR2 SASEGT. The CDR3 region has the DNA TGTGCCAGCAGCCAAGTGGCAGGGAGGACTAACTATGGCTACACCTTC. Protein product: CASSQVAGRTNYGYTF.

V is TRBV20-1 and J is TRBJ2-5, with D perhaps assigned TRBD1 or TRBD2 (6 bases each). CDR1 and CDR2 (germline): DFQATT, SNEGSKA (reference sequence). The CDR3 extends over 15 amino acids. V was clipped by 5 bases and J by 1 base, with 17 bases between them. CDR3 DNA: TGCAGTGCTCTCCTGGAGGGGGAACCCCAAGAGACCCAGTACTTC. It codes for CSALLEGEPQETQYF.

The chain links TRBV6-6 to TRBJ2-3, with a tentative D call TRBD2 (6 bases). The CDR3 has 18 amino acids. Germline V gene data show CDR1 as MNHNY and CDR2 as SVGAGI (reference sequence). Trimming cost V 7 bases and J 8 bases, with 31 bases left between them. This CDR3 is CASTSSGDFGGKRGTQYF. In DNA, the CDR3 is TGTGCCAGCACCTCCTCCGGGGACTTTGGCGGGAAAAGGGGTACGCAGTATTTT.